The 10 T cell receptor beta chains listed next were all sequenced from one sample in a study of blood T cell repertoires in COVID-19. Assay: immunoSEQ multiplex PCR; the TCRdb copy retains only in-frame clones and omits some. Found here are 350,000 or so clones, approximately 89% of them singletons; the top ten hold 3% to 4.5%. The specimen was peripheral blood. These receptors originate from a woman aged 60-70 years with COVID-19, enrolled during active disease.

The chain has TRBV7-3 and TRBJ1-1, with TRBD1 matching 11 bases. The CDR3 sequence is 16 residues long. Germline assignment: CDR1 SGHTA and CDR2 FQGTGA. V was pared by 6 bases and J by 3 bases, with 9 bases of the junction left unmatched. The CDR3 coding sequence is TGTGCCAGCAGTCTTCGGGACAGGGGGGAGGACACTGAAGCTTTCTTT. This sequence encodes CASSLRDRGEDTEAFF.

CDR3 bases: TGTGCCATCAGTGAACAGGGGGGGTCTTGGGCAGATACGCAGTATTTT. Amino acid sequence: CAISEQGGSWADTQYF. The chain has TRBV10-3 and TRBJ2-3; D is possibly TRBD1 (8 bases). The germline gives CDR1 ENHRY, CDR2 SYGVKD. There are 16 residues in the CDR3. With 3 bases removed from V and 4 bases from J, the gap between germline ends came to 17 bases.

The chain couples TRBV19 to TRBJ1-5, with D tentatively TRBD1 (6 bases). The CDR3 is made up of 15 amino acids. The V end lost 5 bases, the J end lost 5 bases, and 16 bases lay between the germline ends. Germline V CDR1 and CDR2: LNHDA, SQIVND (reference sequence). The CDR3 DNA is TGTGCCAGTAGTGCCGAGGACGGGGGGCATCAGCCCCAGCATTTT. Protein product: CASSAEDGGHQPQHF.

The chain recombines TRBV27 with TRBJ1-6, with D perhaps TRBD1 (6 bases). V lost 5 bases, J lost 3 bases, and 14 bases lay in between. Germline V gives CDR1 MNHEY, CDR2 SMNVEV (reference sequence). The CDR3 sequence is 16 residues long. CDR3: CASSPNPQGYNSPLHF. The CDR3 coding sequence is TGTGCCAGCAGTCCAAACCCACAGGGCTATAATTCACCCCTCCACTTT.

This clone was seen a single time. J is TRBJ2-6 and V is TRBV18; D is ambiguous. Per germline, CDR1 KGHSH and CDR2 LQKENI. Trimming shortened V by 6 bases and J by 5 bases, and 17 bases separated the two germline ends. The CDR3 sequence is 16 residues long. The CDR3 region has the DNA TGTGCCAGCTCCCCAGGAGCAGATCTCTGGGCCAACGTCCTGACTTTC. Translating it yields CASSPGADLWANVLTF.

The chain combines TRBV6-5 with TRBJ2-2; 7 bases match TRBD1. J gave up 5 bases and V 5 bases, and 5 bases lay outside the gene matches. Germline V gene lookup returns CDR1 MNHEY and CDR2 SVGAGI. The CDR3 loop spans 14 amino acids. CDR3 residues: CASSKGASTGELFF. CDR3 in DNA: TGTGCCAGCAGTAAGGGGGCATCTACCGGGGAGCTGTTTTTT.

The rearrangement links TRBV27 to TRBJ1-1; 7 bases are shared with TRBD1. This CDR3 comprises 14 residues. CDR1 and CDR2 (germline): MNHEY, SMNVEV (reference sequence). Germline trimming cut 2 bases from V and 4 bases from J; bases unmatched to any gene: 4. CDR3 bases: TGTGCCAGCAGTTTAAAGGGGGCCGTCACTGAAGCTTTCTTT. Its translation is CASSLKGAVTEAFF.

This chain uses TRBV3-1 (or the pseudogene TRBV3-2) with TRBJ2-5; D remains unclear. The CDR3 spans 13 residues. Looked up from germline, CDR1 is LGHDT and CDR2 is YNNKEL (reference sequence). Deletions cut 2 bases from V and 1 base from J, with 5 bases between. The CDR3 DNA reads as TGTGCCAGCAGCCAACGTCCCCAAGAGACCCAGTACTTC. Translated, it gives CASSQRPQETQYF.

The chain has TRBV28 and TRBJ1-1; TRBD1 matches 7 bases. The V segment lost 4 bases and the J segment 11 bases; nucleotides outside the gene matches: 10. Germline V gives CDR1 MDHEN, CDR2 SYDVKM. The CDR3 totals 13 residues. The CDR3 nucleotides read TGTGCCAGCAGTTCCCATGGGGCAGGGGGGGCTTTCTTT. It encodes CASSSHGAGGAFF.

The V and J genes are TRBV9 and TRBJ2-2; TRBD1 matches at 12 bases. Germline CDR1 and CDR2: SGDLS and YYNGEE. With V trimmed by 4 bases and J by 5 bases, 6 bases remained unmatched. This CDR3 is 16 amino acids long. The CDR3 nucleotides read TGTGCCAGCAGCAGGGGACAGGGGGCGGAAACCGGGGAGCTGTTTTTT. This codes for CASSRGQGAETGELFF. Supplemented by reference TRBV9 and TRBJ2-2, the full variable domain reads DSGVTQTPKHLITATGQRVTLRCSPRSGDLSVYWYQQSLDQGLQFLIQYYNGEERAKGNILERFSAQQFPDLHSELNLSSLELGDSALYFCASSRGQGAETGELFFGEGSRLTVL.